This is a list of T cell receptor beta chains from one sample in a study of cytomegalovirus exposure and HLA in healthy donors. TCRdb keeps only in-frame clones here, not all; method: immunoSEQ multiplex PCR. Of about 140,000 clones listed, 91% are singletons. The sequencing sample was made of PBMCs. The receptors here all came from a man aged 18-30 years in good health and CMV-seronegative. CDR3s include the opening cysteine and the closing phenylalanine or tryptophan. D genes are given only for firm matches. Rows may omit the clone size; those that give it use once, few, many or a size class.

J gene,D gene,clone size,CDR3 length,V gene,CDR3 DNA,CDR3 protein
TRBJ2-1,TRBD2,.,13,TRBV28,TGTGCCAGCAGGCTAGCGGCCTACAATGAGCAGTTCTTC,CASRLAAYNEQFF
TRBJ2-7,.,once,13,TRBV7-8,TGTGCCAGCAGCTTAGACAGCTCCTACGAGCAGTACTTC,CASSLDSSYEQYF
TRBJ2-2,.,.,14,TRBV19,TGTGCCAGCATGCGAGGGGGATGGACCGGGGAGCTGTTTTTT,CASMRGGWTGELFF
TRBJ2-7,.,.,12,TRBV2,TGTGCCAGCAGGGGGGGGCGGTACGAGCAGTACTTC,CASRGGRYEQYF
TRBJ2-7,TRBD2,.,15,TRBV30,TGTGCCTGGAGTGTGGTCAAGCGGGGGGTCTACGAGCAGTACTTC,CAWSVVKRGVYEQYF
TRBJ2-7,.,.,15,TRBV27,TGTGCCAGCAGTTGGGCCCTTGGACATAGCTACGAGCAGTACTTC,CASSWALGHSYEQYF
TRBJ2-3,.,.,13,TRBV2,TGTGCCAGCAGTCGGACAAGCACAGATACGCAGTATTTT,CASSRTSTDTQYF
TRBJ2-7,TRBD1,.,15,TRBV9,TGTGCCAGCAGCGCAGAACAGGGGTTCCTTTACGAGCAGTACTTC,CASSAEQGFLYEQYF
TRBJ2-7,.,.,13,TRBV10-3,TGTGCCATCAGAAGCACTAGCACCCACGAGCAGTACTTC,CAIRSTSTHEQYF
TRBJ2-1,.,.,14,TRBV11-2,TGTGCCAGCAGCTCCCCGGGACTTCCGGGGGAGCAGTTCTTC,CASSSPGLPGEQFF
TRBJ1-2,.,.,13,TRBV4-3,TGCGCCAGCAGCCAAGGGGCTTCGGAGGTCGGCACCTTC,CASSQGASEVGTF
TRBJ2-7,TRBD2,.,14,TRBV5-4,TGTGCCAGCAGCTTGAGTGGCGGGAGCTACGAGCAGTACTTC,CASSLSGGSYEQYF
TRBJ2-3,.,.,16,TRBV9,TGTGCCAGCAGCGTAGCTCCGGCTAGGTCGGGAGATACGCAGTATTTT,CASSVAPARSGDTQYF
TRBJ2-1,.,few,16,TRBV19,TGTGCCAGTAGTATTGAACTAGGAGGGGTACTGGATGAGCAGTTCTTC,CASSIELGGVLDEQFF
TRBJ1-2,TRBD1,.,15,TRBV5-5,TGTGCCAGCAGCTGGACAGGGGGCTTCAACTATGGCTACACCTTC,CASSWTGGFNYGYTF
TRBJ2-2,.,once,15,TRBV6-6,TGTGCCAGCAACCGCGCTAGCTGGGGCACCGGGGAGCTGTTTTTT,CASNRASWGTGELFF
TRBJ2-2,.,.,12,TRBV7-9,TGTGCCAGCAGCTCCGCGGATTGGGAGCTGTTTTTT,CASSSADWELFF
TRBJ1-1,.,once,15,TRBV7-9,TGTGCCAGCAGCTTAGGGGCAGCGGAGAACACTGAAGCTTTCTTT,CASSLGAAENTEAFF
TRBJ2-3,.,.,16,TRBV5-5,TGTGCCAGCAGCTTGGGGGCTAGCGACAGCACAGATACGCAGTATTTT,CASSLGASDSTDTQYF
TRBJ1-4,.,.,13,TRBV5-1,TGCGCCAGCAGGTGGCAGTCAAATGAAAAACTGTTTTTT,CASRWQSNEKLFF
TRBJ2-3,TRBD1,once,16,TRBV5-1,TGCGCCAGCAGCACGGACAGGGGGGGACCCACAGATACGCAGTATTTT,CASSTDRGGPTDTQYF
TRBJ1-2,.,.,12,TRBV7-6,TGTGCCAGCAGCTTAGCAGGGGTGGGCTACACCTTC,CASSLAGVGYTF
TRBJ2-3,TRBD2,.,21,TRBV7-8,TGTGCCAGCAGCTTGCGTCCGGGACTAGTCTTAGATTCCTCTAGCACAGATACGCAGTATTTT,CASSLRPGLVLDSSSTDTQYF
TRBJ1-1,.,.,12,TRBV4-2,TGTGCCAGCAGCCAAGCATACTCTGAAGCTTTCTTT,CASSQAYSEAFF
TRBJ2-2,TRBD1,.,15,TRBV27,TGTGCCAGCCGCGACAGGGGAGGCGTCACCGGGGAGCTGTTTTTT,CASRDRGGVTGELFF
TRBJ2-2,TRBD1,.,14,TRBV10-1,TGCGCCAGCAGCTCCGGGCAGGGGGCCGGGGAGCTGTTTTTT,CASSSGQGAGELFF
TRBJ1-1,TRBD1,.,15,TRBV11-2,TGTGCCAGCAGCTTACTGACAGGGCTCGCCACTGAAGCTTTCTTT,CASSLLTGLATEAFF
TRBJ2-3,TRBD2,.,17,TRBV9,TGTGCCAGCAGCGGAGCGGGGGGGTTGATTTCAACAGATACGCAGTATTTT,CASSGAGGLISTDTQYF
TRBJ1-2,.,once,14,TRBV6-5,TGTGCCAGCAGTTATCAGGGGAGAGACTATGGCTACACCTTC,CASSYQGRDYGYTF
TRBJ2-3,TRBD1,once,13,TRBV11-3,TGTGCCAGCAGGGACAGGGATGCAGATACGCAGTATTTT,CASRDRDADTQYF
TRBJ1-6,TRBD1,few,14,TRBV7-3,TGTGCCAGCAGCTCCGGGACAGGGTCTTCACCCCTCCACTTT,CASSSGTGSSPLHF
TRBJ2-7,TRBD2,.,17,TRBV7-2,TGTGCCAGCCTGCCGGGACTAGCAATGAGTAGCTCCTACGAGCAGTACTTC,CASLPGLAMSSSYEQYF
TRBJ1-2,.,once,17,TRBV5-4,TGTGCCAGCAGCTTTATGCACCTTGGGCAGTCTAACTATGGCTACACCTTC,CASSFMHLGQSNYGYTF
TRBJ1-5,TRBD1,.,15,TRBV2,TGTGCCAGCAACAGACAGGGAAGCCTATATCAGCCCCAGCATTTT,CASNRQGSLYQPQHF
TRBJ2-3,TRBD2,.,14,TRBV7-2,TGTGCCAGCAGCACTAGCGGGAAGTTGAATACGCAGTATTTT,CASSTSGKLNTQYF
TRBJ2-7,.,.,13,TRBV9,TGTGCCAGCAGCCCATGGGCAGACGGCGAGCAGTACTTC,CASSPWADGEQYF
TRBJ2-1,TRBD1,.,16,TRBV9,TGTGCCAGCAGCCCCCAAGACAGGGGATCCCTCAATGAGCAGTTCTTC,CASSPQDRGSLNEQFF
TRBJ1-3,.,.,14,TRBV30,TGTGCCTGGATTAGAGGGGGCTCTGGAAACACCATATATTTT,CAWIRGGSGNTIYF
TRBJ1-1,TRBD1,.,15,TRBV7-8,TGTGCCAGCAGCTCGCCGGGAACAGGGGGCCCTGAAGCTTTCTTT,CASSSPGTGGPEAFF
TRBJ1-1,.,.,14,TRBV7-9,TGTGCCAGCAGCTGGGGACTTAAGAACACTGAAGCTTTCTTT,CASSWGLKNTEAFF
TRBJ2-2,.,.,16,TRBV4-2,TGTGCCAGCAGCCAGGTTTCAGGGTTGAACACCGGGGAGCTGTTTTTT,CASSQVSGLNTGELFF
TRBJ2-1,.,.,12,TRBV18,TGTGCCAGCTCGCTGGATCGCACTACTTGGTTCTTC,CASSLDRTTWFF
TRBJ1-1,TRBD1,.,13,TRBV6-1,TGTGCCAGCAGAGACAGGGCATGGACTGAAGCTTTCTTT,CASRDRAWTEAFF
TRBJ1-1,.,.,14,TRBV11-3,TGTGCCAGCAGCTCCGCCGGGAGGAACACTGAAGCTTTCTTT,CASSSAGRNTEAFF
TRBJ1-6,.,few,14,TRBV25-1,TGTGCCAGCAGTGAGGCAGTCTATAATTCACCCCTCCACTTT,CASSEAVYNSPLHF
TRBJ2-1,TRBD2,.,16,TRBV6-6,TGTGCCAGCAGCCGGAAGAGCGGGAACCTTTACAATGAGCAGTTCTTC,CASSRKSGNLYNEQFF
TRBJ2-1,.,.,15,TRBV10-1,TGCGCCAGCAGTGCCCCCGGGAGTACCTACAATGAGCAGTTCTTC,CASSAPGSTYNEQFF
TRBJ2-3,.,.,14,TRBV5-1,TGCGCCAGCAGTCAACGGTTGGGCACAGATACGCAGTATTTT,CASSQRLGTDTQYF
TRBJ2-5,.,.,16,TRBV6-5,TGTGCCAGCAGTTACTCGAGTTGGGGCTCCCAAGAGACCCAGTACTTC,CASSYSSWGSQETQYF
TRBJ1-2,TRBD1,.,13,TRBV13,TGTGCCAGCAGCCGGGACAGCCTTTATGGCTACACCTTC,CASSRDSLYGYTF
TRBJ1-2,TRBD1,once,13,TRBV30,TGTGCCTGGGGACCCCGGGACAGGGATGGCTACACCTTC,CAWGPRDRDGYTF
TRBJ2-3,.,.,12,TRBV5-1,TGCGCCAGCAGCTTGGCCGGAGATACGCAGTATTTT,CASSLAGDTQYF
TRBJ2-3,TRBD2,.,15,TRBV9,TGTGCCAGCAGCGACAGCGGGAGGGCCGCAGATACGCAGTATTTT,CASSDSGRAADTQYF
TRBJ1-4,.,.,14,TRBV15,TGTGCCACCAGCCCCCCGAGTTTCGATGTAAAACTGTTTTTT,CATSPPSFDVKLFF
TRBJ2-2,.,.,17,TRBV11-3,TGTGCCAGCAGCTCGAATGGGGCTAGCGAAAACACCGGGGAGCTGTTTTTT,CASSSNGASENTGELFF